Listed below are T cell receptor beta chains from one sample, sequenced in a study of T cell responses to AZD1222 COVID-19 vaccine. Sequenced by immunoSEQ multiplex PCR; TCRdb stores in-frame clones only, minus some. The sample lists over 85,000 clones; 70% to 90% were seen once. This sample comprised peripheral blood, obtained on day 0 of AZD1222 vaccination. These TCRs come from an adult in good health. The CDR3 runs from the conserved cysteine through the conserved F or W. D genes are given only for firm matches. Expanded clones get a size class; other rows say once, few or many, or leave the size out.

clone_size | j_call | v_call | d_call | cdr3_nt | cdr3_aa
- | TRBJ2-7 | TRBV19 | - | TGTGCCAGTAGTCGGACAGGAGGGGTATACGAGCAGTACTTC | CASSRTGGVYEQYF
- | TRBJ2-5 | TRBV5-5 | TRBD2 | TGTGCCAGCAGCCTGGGGTATGTCGCGGGGGGGCTTCAAGAGACCCAGTACTTC | CASSLGYVAGGLQETQYF
- | TRBJ2-1 | TRBV9 | TRBD1 | TGTGCCAGCAGCGTAGAGGGGGCCGTTGGAGATGAGCAGTTCTTC | CASSVEGAVGDEQFF
- | TRBJ1-1 | TRBV28 | - | TGTGCCAGCAGGAGTGGGGGCACTGAAGCTTTCTTT | CASRSGGTEAFF
- | TRBJ1-3 | TRBV12-3/TRBV12-4 | - | TGTGCCAGCAGTTACGTTGGAAACACCATATATTTT | CASSYVGNTIYF
few | TRBJ1-2 | TRBV18 | TRBD1 | TGTGCCAGCTCACCGGATATCAGGGGGACCTATGGCTACACCTTC | CASSPDIRGTYGYTF
- | TRBJ1-6 | TRBV6-1 | - | TGTGCCAGCAGTGAATTCTTAGGGTTAGGCTCACCCCTCCACTTT | CASSEFLGLGSPLHF
- | TRBJ1-2 | TRBV6-5 | TRBD1 | TGTGCCAGCAGTTCCAGACAGGGTGGCTATGGCTACACCTTC | CASSSRQGGYGYTF
- | TRBJ2-1 | TRBV4-3 | - | TGCGCCAGCAGCCAAGGCCCGGGGCAAGGTGAGCAGTTCTTC | CASSQGPGQGEQFF
- | TRBJ2-1 | TRBV5-1 | - | TGCGCCAGCAGCTTGGGAACTTCTAGCGACCGGAGCTCCTACAATGAGCAGTTCTTC | CASSLGTSSDRSSYNEQFF
- | TRBJ2-2 | TRBV11-1 | - | TGTGCCAGCAGCTTATATGGCGGGACCTACACCGGGGAGCTGTTTTTT | CASSLYGGTYTGELFF
- | TRBJ1-2 | TRBV5-8 | - | TGTGCCAGCAGCTCCCTTCGCGGGAGTGACTATGGCTACACCTTC | CASSSLRGSDYGYTF
- | TRBJ1-1 | TRBV5-1 | - | TGCGCCAGCAGCTTTGGGGGGGACACTGAAGCTTTCTTT | CASSFGGDTEAFF
- | TRBJ2-7 | TRBV19 | TRBD1 | TGTGCCAGTAGTATAGGGACAGGGTCGTACGAGCAGTACTTC | CASSIGTGSYEQYF
few | TRBJ1-5 | TRBV28 | - | TGTGCCAGCAGCAAGTGGGGGGCTGATAGCAATCAGCCCCAGCATTTT | CASSKWGADSNQPQHF
- | TRBJ1-5 | TRBV7-2 | - | TGTGCCAGCAGCTTAGATTCAGGGCAACAGCCCCAGCATTTT | CASSLDSGQQPQHF
- | TRBJ2-2 | TRBV10-1 | TRBD2 | TGCGCCAGCAGTGAAACTAGCGGGCTGCCCGGGGAGCTGTTTTTT | CASSETSGLPGELFF
- | TRBJ1-1 | TRBV6-2/TRBV6-3 | - | TGTGCCAGCAGTTTGACAGGAGCCCACACTGAAGCTTTCTTT | CASSLTGAHTEAFF
- | TRBJ2-7 | TRBV28 | - | TGTGCCAGCAGTTCCCATAGACGGAAGGTCTACGAGCAGTACTTC | CASSSHRRKVYEQYF
medium-sized | TRBJ1-2 | TRBV21-1 | - | TGTGCCAGCAGCAAATTCCAGAGACTTTTCTATGGCTACACCTTC | CASSKFQRLFYGYTF
few | TRBJ1-6 | TRBV7-9 | TRBD1 | TGTGCCAGCAGCTTAGGTGGACAGGCCTCCCTACTCCACTTT | CASSLGGQASLLHF
once | TRBJ1-2 | TRBV5-8 | - | TGTGCCAGCCACACCCGGGGGCACTATGGCTACACCTTC | CASHTRGHYGYTF
- | TRBJ1-1 | TRBV19 | - | TGTGCCAGTAGTATTGGGGGGGCCGGCACTGAAGCTTTCTTT | CASSIGGAGTEAFF
- | TRBJ2-7 | TRBV27 | - | TGTGCCACCTACGGAGGGCCACGGGACGAGCAGTACTTC | CATYGGPRDEQYF
- | TRBJ2-7 | TRBV29-1 | - | TGCAGCGTTGAGGAGAACTACGAGCAGTACTTC | CSVEENYEQYF
- | TRBJ1-1 | TRBV6-5 | - | TGTGCCAGCAGAACAAAGGGGCGTCCTGAAGCTTTCTTT | CASRTKGRPEAFF
- | TRBJ2-5 | TRBV7-2 | - | TGTGCCAGCAGCGTTGCGGAGACCCAGTACTTC | CASSVAETQYF
- | TRBJ1-3 | TRBV5-4 | - | TGTGCCAGCAGCCAACGTGCAGGCTCTGGAAACACCATATATTTT | CASSQRAGSGNTIYF
- | TRBJ2-5 | TRBV14 | TRBD1 | TGTGCCAGCAGCCAAGTGACAGGGGGCGTAAAGACCCAGTACTTC | CASSQVTGGVKTQYF
- | TRBJ1-4 | TRBV7-8 | - | TGTGCCAGCAGCTTAGGAGTGGCGGCAGGCATTAATGAAAAACTGTTTTTT | CASSLGVAAGINEKLFF